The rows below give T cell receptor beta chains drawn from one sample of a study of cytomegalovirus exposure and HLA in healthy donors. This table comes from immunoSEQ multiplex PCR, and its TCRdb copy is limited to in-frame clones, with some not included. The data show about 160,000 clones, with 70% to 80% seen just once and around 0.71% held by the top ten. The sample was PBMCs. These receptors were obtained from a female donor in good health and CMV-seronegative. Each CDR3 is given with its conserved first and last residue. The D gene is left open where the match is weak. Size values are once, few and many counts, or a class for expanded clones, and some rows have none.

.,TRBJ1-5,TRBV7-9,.,TGTGCCAGCAGCCCGAGCCAGGGGCGCAATCAGCCCCAGCATTTT,CASSPSQGRNQPQHF
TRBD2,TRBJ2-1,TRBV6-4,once,TGTGCCAGCAGTGAGCAGCGGGCTAGCGGGAGCTACAATGAGCAGTTCTTC,CASSEQRASGSYNEQFF
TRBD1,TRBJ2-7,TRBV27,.,TGTGCCAGCAGGCGACAGGGTGTAGGTTACGAGCAGTACTTC,CASRRQGVGYEQYF
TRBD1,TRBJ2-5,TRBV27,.,TGTGCCAGCAGTGACGGACAGGGTCAAGAGACCCAGTACTTC,CASSDGQGQETQYF
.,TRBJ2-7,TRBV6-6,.,TGTGCCAGCAGAACAGGGACCTACGAGCAGTACTTC,CASRTGTYEQYF
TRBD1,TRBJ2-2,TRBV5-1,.,TGCGCCAGCAGCTTTTGGGACAGCCCGAACACCGGGGAGCTGTTTTTT,CASSFWDSPNTGELFF
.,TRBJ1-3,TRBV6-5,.,TGTGCCAGCAGTTACTCGGTGACAGACGCCGGAAACACCATATATTTT,CASSYSVTDAGNTIYF
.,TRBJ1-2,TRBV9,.,TGTGCCAGCAGCCGAGGGGCGGGGAACTATGGCTACACCTTC,CASSRGAGNYGYTF
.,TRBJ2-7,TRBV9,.,TGTGCCAGCAGCGTAGAGGAAGGGGCGAGGATCCCCTACGAGCAGTACTTC,CASSVEEGARIPYEQYF
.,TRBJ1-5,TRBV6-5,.,TGTGCCAGCAGTCAAACAGGGTACCTTCATCAGCCCCAGCATTTT,CASSQTGYLHQPQHF
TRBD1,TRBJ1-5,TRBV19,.,TGTGCCAGTAGTTCAGGACAGGGAGGTCTCCAGCCCCAGCATTTT,CASSSGQGGLQPQHF
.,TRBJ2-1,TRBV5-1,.,TGCGCCAGCAGCTTGGGAGGCAATGAGCAGTTCTTC,CASSLGGNEQFF
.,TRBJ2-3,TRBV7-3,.,TGTGCCAGCAGCTTAGGGGGGATGAGAGATACGCAGTATTTT,CASSLGGMRDTQYF
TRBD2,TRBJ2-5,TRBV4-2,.,TGTGCCAGCAGCCAAGATCCAATGAGCGGGAGAGACGAGACCCAGTACTTC,CASSQDPMSGRDETQYF
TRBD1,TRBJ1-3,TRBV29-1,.,TGCAGCGTTGAAGGTGCAGGGGGCCAAATCGGAAACACCATATATTTT,CSVEGAGGQIGNTIYF
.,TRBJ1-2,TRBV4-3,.,TGCGCCAGCAGCCACGGGGGGCAGAACTATGGCTACACCTTC,CASSHGGQNYGYTF
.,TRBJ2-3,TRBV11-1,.,TGTGCCAGCAGTTCGTCGGGGACACTCACAGATACGCAGTATTTT,CASSSSGTLTDTQYF
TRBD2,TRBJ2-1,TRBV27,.,TGTGCCAGCAGTTTAAGGGGGACTAGAGATGAGCAGTTCTTC,CASSLRGTRDEQFF
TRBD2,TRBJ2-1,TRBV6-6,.,TGTGCCAGCAGTTACGCCAGGGAGGGGAATGAGCAGTTCTTC,CASSYAREGNEQFF
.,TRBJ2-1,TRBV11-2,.,TGTGCCAGCAGCTCCCAGACAGCCTCCTACAATGAGCAGTTCTTC,CASSSQTASYNEQFF
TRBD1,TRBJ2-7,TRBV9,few,TGTGCCAGCGGCGGAGGGACAGGGATCTACGAGCAGTACTTC,CASGGGTGIYEQYF
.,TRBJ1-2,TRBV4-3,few,TGCGCCAGCAGCCTCCGGAAAACCATCACTAACTATGGTGGCTACACCTTC,CASSLRKTITNYGGYTF
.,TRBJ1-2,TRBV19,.,TGTGCCAGTAGTATAACGAGGCAGCCTCTTAACTATGGCTACACCTTC,CASSITRQPLNYGYTF
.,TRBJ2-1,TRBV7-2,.,TGTGCCAGCAGCTTAGGAGGGATTTACTACAATGAGCAGTTCTTC,CASSLGGIYYNEQFF
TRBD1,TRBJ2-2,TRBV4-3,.,TGCGCCAGCAGCCTAGAGGTTTCAGGGGGCATCACCGGGGAGCTGTTTTTT,CASSLEVSGGITGELFF
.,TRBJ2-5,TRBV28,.,TGTGCCAGCATGGGCCGAGGGAGCATCCCCGAAGAGACCCAGTACTTC,CASMGRGSIPEETQYF
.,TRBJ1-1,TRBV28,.,TGTGCCAGCAGGACAGTGCCCGGAGAAGCTTTCTTT,CASRTVPGEAFF
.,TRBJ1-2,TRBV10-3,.,TGTGCCATCAGCAGCGATGCCTATGGCTACACCTTC,CAISSDAYGYTF
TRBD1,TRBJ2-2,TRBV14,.,TGTGCCAACAGCCAAGGCTCTCGGGACAGATCGAACACCGGGGAGCTGTTTTTT,CANSQGSRDRSNTGELFF
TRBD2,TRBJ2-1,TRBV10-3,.,TGTGCCATCAGTGAACTAGCGGGAAATGAGCAGTTCTTC,CAISELAGNEQFF
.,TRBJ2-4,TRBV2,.,TGTGCCAGCAGTCCGACCGCAGCCAAAAACAGTCAGTACTTC,CASSPTAAKNSQYF
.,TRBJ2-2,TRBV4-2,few,TGTGCCAGCAGCCAAGAACTGAACACCGGGGAGCTGTTTTTT,CASSQELNTGELFF
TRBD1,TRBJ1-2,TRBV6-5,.,TGTGCCGCCAGACAGGGAACTAACTATGGCTACACCTTC,CAARQGTNYGYTF
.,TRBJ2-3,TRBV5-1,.,TGCGCCAGCGGCTTAAATACCGGGACTTACTACACAGATACGCAGTATTTT,CASGLNTGTYYTDTQYF
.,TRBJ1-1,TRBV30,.,TGTGCCTGGACAGGGTCCCTCATGAACACTGAAGCTTTCTTT,CAWTGSLMNTEAFF
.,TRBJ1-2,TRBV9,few,TGTGCCAGCAGCTCCGAGGGCTATGGCTACACCTTC,CASSSEGYGYTF
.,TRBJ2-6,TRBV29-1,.,TGCAGCGTTATCAATAAATACACCTACTCTGGGGCCAACGGCCTGACTTTC,CSVINKYTYSGANGLTF
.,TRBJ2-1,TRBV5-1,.,TGCGCCAGCACCGGAACTAGCTACAATGAGCAGTTCTTC,CASTGTSYNEQFF
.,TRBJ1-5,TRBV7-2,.,TGTGCCAGCACCGCGGCAGGGAGGGGCCAGCCCCAGCATTTT,CASTAAGRGQPQHF
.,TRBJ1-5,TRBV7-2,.,TGTGCCAGCAGCTTAGGGGGGCGGGTCAATCAGCCCCAGCATTTT,CASSLGGRVNQPQHF
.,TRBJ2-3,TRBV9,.,TGTGCCAGCACCTATAGCCTAGAAAGAGATACGCAGTATTTT,CASTYSLERDTQYF
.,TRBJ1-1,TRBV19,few,TGTGCCAGTAGTCATCAGGGTGTAGAGAACACTGAAGCTTTCTTT,CASSHQGVENTEAFF
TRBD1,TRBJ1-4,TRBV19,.,TGTGCCAGTATCCCGAGGGGGCCTGGTGAAAAACTGTTTTTT,CASIPRGPGEKLFF
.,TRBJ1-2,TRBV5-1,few,TGCGCCAGCAGCTTGGACAGGGACGGCTACACCTTC,CASSLDRDGYTF
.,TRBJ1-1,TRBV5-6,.,TGTGCCAGCAGCTTGGGGTTGAGAAACACTGAAGCTTTCTTT,CASSLGLRNTEAFF
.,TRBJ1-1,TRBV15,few,TGTGCCACCAGCAGAGACAGGGTAAGCGCTTTCTTT,CATSRDRVSAFF
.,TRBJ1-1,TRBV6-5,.,TGTGCCAGCAGTTACTCGGAGGGAATCACTGAAGCTTTCTTT,CASSYSEGITEAFF
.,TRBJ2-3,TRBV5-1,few,TGCGCCAGCACATCACAGGGATTCACAGATACGCAGTATTTT,CASTSQGFTDTQYF
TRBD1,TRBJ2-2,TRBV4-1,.,TGCGCCAGCAGCAGGATGACAGGGGGCCCGATCTCCGGGGAGCTGTTTTTT,CASSRMTGGPISGELFF
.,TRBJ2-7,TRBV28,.,TGTGCCAGTTTTCGCGGGCCTACGCACTACGAGCAGTACTTC,CASFRGPTHYEQYF
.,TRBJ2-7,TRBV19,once,TGTGCCGGTAGTATACCAACAACCTACGAGCAGTACTTC,CAGSIPTTYEQYF
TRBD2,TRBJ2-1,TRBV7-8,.,TGTGCCAGCGGCGAGACACCTTGGTGGGAGGGTGGCATTGAGCAGTTCTTC,CASGETPWWEGGIEQFF
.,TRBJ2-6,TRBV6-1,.,TGTGCCAGCCATCTCTCTGGGGCCAACGGCCTGACTTTC,CASHLSGANGLTF